This note documents a single T cell receptor beta chain sequence. Its cognate antigen is unknown. A junction boundary mismatches the germline segment, possibly from a read error. TCR beta CDR3 regions were amplified from RNA. The HTBI primer set drove a first-round RT-PCR of the TCR CDR3. From the multiplex PCR reads, TCRdb called clonotypes with MiXCR, one entry per CDR3 protein. The data hold about 500,000 distinct CDR3 sequences, with around 43% observed a single time. Looked up from germline, CDR1 is SGHRS and CDR2 is YFSETQ. This CDR3 region has 12 residues. This specimen belongs to a study of T cells in Graves' hyperthyroidism and ophthalmopathy. General observations from the study: Most expanded thyroid clonotypes above 0.001 also appeared in blood.

This sequence originates from an adult woman with Graves' disease, either hyperthyroidism or ophthalmopathy (not recorded which). Specimen: peripheral blood or thyroid tissue (not recorded which). The chain uses TRBV5-1 and TRBJ2-7; D is undetermined. DNA for the CDR3: TGTGCCAGCAGCCAAGATCAGAGGCGGCATTACTTC. Protein sequence: CASSQDQRRHYF. Together with reference TRBV5-1 and TRBJ2-7, the CDR3 gives the full variable domain: KAGVTQTPRYLIKTRGQQVTLSCSPISGHRSVSWYQQTPGQGLQFLFEYFSETQRNKGNFPGRFSGRQFSNSRSEMNVSTLELGDSALYLCASSQDQRRHYFGPGTRLTVT.